A selection of T cell receptor beta chains follows, all from one sample in a study of Graves' ophthalmopathy and Graves' hyperthyroidism. Each CDR3 protein is one row after TCRdb ran MiXCR on the multiplex PCR reads. The table has hundreds of thousands of distinct CDR3 sequences, 20% to 25% seen once. The sequenced sample consisted of peripheral blood. These receptors were taken from a woman in her forties or fifties with Graves' ophthalmopathy. The CDR3 runs from the conserved cysteine through the conserved F or W. The order of the fields is CDR3 protein, CDR3 DNA, D gene, J gene, V gene, clone size. The D gene is left open where the match is weak. A row's size may be missing; if present it is once, few, many or a size class.

CDR3 protein: CASSPTGASGNTIYF
CDR3 DNA: TGTGCCAGCAGCCCGACAGGTGCCTCTGGAAACACCATATATTTT
D gene: -
J gene: TRBJ1-3
V gene: TRBV12-3/TRBV12-4
clone size: many

CDR3 protein: CATSRDTAGTYEQYF
CDR3 DNA: TGTGCCACCAGCAGAGATACAGCGGGCACCTACGAGCAGTACTTC
D gene: -
J gene: TRBJ2-7
V gene: TRBV15
clone size: -

CDR3 protein: CASRLTGGMNTEAFF
CDR3 DNA: TGTGCCAGTCGGTTAACAGGGGGGATGAACACTGAAGCTTTCTTT
D gene: TRBD1
J gene: TRBJ1-1
V gene: TRBV19
clone size: many

CDR3 protein: CASSYANSRSYYEQYF
CDR3 DNA: TGTGCCAGCAGTTACGCAAACTCCCGGAGCTACTACGAGCAGTACTTC
D gene: -
J gene: TRBJ2-7
V gene: TRBV6-5
clone size: -

CDR3 protein: CASSSGQAETQYF
CDR3 DNA: TGTGCCAGCAGTTCGGGACAGGCAGAGACCCAGTACTTC
D gene: TRBD1
J gene: TRBJ2-5
V gene: TRBV12-3/TRBV12-4
clone size: -

CDR3 protein: CASSGGTGTSAFF
CDR3 DNA: TGTGCCAGCAGTGGCGGGACAGGTACCTCAGCTTTCTTT
D gene: TRBD1
J gene: TRBJ1-1
V gene: TRBV6-2/TRBV6-3
clone size: few

CDR3 protein: CASSFRATNTGELFF
CDR3 DNA: TGTGCTAGCAGCTTCCGGGCTACCAACACCGGGGAGCTGTTTTTT
D gene: -
J gene: TRBJ2-2
V gene: TRBV11-2
clone size: many

CDR3 protein: CASSGSGFGYTF
CDR3 DNA: TGTGCCAGCAGTGGTTCAGGGTTTGGCTACACCTTC
D gene: -
J gene: TRBJ1-2
V gene: TRBV2
clone size: many

CDR3 protein: CSVDPGQNTEAFF
CDR3 DNA: TGCAGCGTAGATCCGGGACAGAACACTGAAGCTTTCTTT
D gene: -
J gene: TRBJ1-1
V gene: TRBV29-1
clone size: many

CDR3 protein: CASGKNTGELFF
CDR3 DNA: TGTGCCAGCGGAAAGAACACCGGGGAGCTGTTTTTT
D gene: -
J gene: TRBJ2-2
V gene: TRBV6-2/TRBV6-3
clone size: many

CDR3 protein: CASSLGGTGRSPLHF
CDR3 DNA: TGTGCCAGCAGTTTAGGGGGGACCGGAAGGTCACCCCTCCACTTT
D gene: -
J gene: TRBJ1-6
V gene: TRBV27
clone size: -

CDR3 protein: CASSPNVPQETQYF
CDR3 DNA: TGCGCCAGCAGCCCCAACGTCCCCCAAGAGACCCAGTACTTC
D gene: -
J gene: TRBJ2-5
V gene: TRBV5-1
clone size: many

CDR3 protein: CASSFRREGVNTEAFF
CDR3 DNA: TGTGCCAGCAGTTTTCGACGGGAGGGGGTTAACACTGAAGCTTTCTTT
D gene: -
J gene: TRBJ1-1
V gene: TRBV28
clone size: many

CDR3 protein: CASSFSSGRGAGELFF
CDR3 DNA: TGTGCCAGCAGCTTCTCTAGCGGGAGAGGGGCCGGGGAGCTGTTTTTT
D gene: TRBD2
J gene: TRBJ2-2
V gene: TRBV7-3
clone size: many

CDR3 protein: CASSESIAGAYEQYF
CDR3 DNA: TGTGCCAGCAGTGAATCGATAGCGGGAGCCTACGAGCAGTACTTC
D gene: TRBD2
J gene: TRBJ2-7
V gene: TRBV6-1
clone size: -

CDR3 protein: CASSGGRVSGELFF
CDR3 DNA: TGTGCCAGCAGTGGGGGCAGGGTATCTGGGGAGCTGTTTTTT
D gene: -
J gene: TRBJ2-2
V gene: TRBV6-1
clone size: -

CDR3 protein: CASSLDGTSGSYEQYF
CDR3 DNA: TGTGCCAGCAGCTTGGACGGGACTAGCGGGTCCTACGAGCAGTACTTC
D gene: TRBD2
J gene: TRBJ2-7
V gene: TRBV7-2
clone size: many

CDR3 protein: CASSLQGRENTIYF
CDR3 DNA: TGTGCCAGCAGCCTACAGGGCCGCGAAAACACCATATATTTT
D gene: -
J gene: TRBJ1-3
V gene: TRBV5-4
clone size: -

CDR3 protein: CSVQAQRRTYEQYF
CDR3 DNA: TGCAGTGTCCAAGCCCAGCGGAGAACCTACGAGCAGTACTTC
D gene: -
J gene: TRBJ2-7
V gene: TRBV20-1
clone size: -

CDR3 protein: CASRPSGGARTGELFF
CDR3 DNA: TGTGCCAGCAGACCAAGCGGGGGGGCTAGGACCGGGGAGCTGTTTTTT
D gene: TRBD2
J gene: TRBJ2-2
V gene: TRBV28
clone size: -

CDR3 protein: CASTAGDYYGYTF
CDR3 DNA: TGTGCCAGTACCGCAGGAGACTACTATGGCTACACCTTC
D gene: -
J gene: TRBJ1-2
V gene: TRBV19
clone size: -

CDR3 protein: CASSLVQGIYEQYF
CDR3 DNA: TGCGCCAGCAGCTTGGTACAGGGAATCTACGAGCAGTACTTC
D gene: -
J gene: TRBJ2-7
V gene: TRBV5-1
clone size: many

CDR3 protein: CASRPPMNTGELFF
CDR3 DNA: TGTGCCAGCAGACCCCCCATGAACACCGGGGAGCTGTTTTTT
D gene: -
J gene: TRBJ2-2
V gene: TRBV3-1
clone size: many

CDR3 protein: CASSISVSYEQYF
CDR3 DNA: TGCGCCAGCAGCATTAGCGTCTCCTACGAGCAGTACTTC
D gene: -
J gene: TRBJ2-7
V gene: TRBV5-1
clone size: many

CDR3 protein: CASLGRGGGNQPQHF
CDR3 DNA: TGTGCCAGCTTGGGAAGGGGGGGGGGCAATCAGCCCCAGCATTTT
D gene: -
J gene: TRBJ1-5
V gene: TRBV6-1
clone size: many

CDR3 protein: CASSSRDPPGNTIYF
CDR3 DNA: TGTGCCAGCAGTTCCCGGGACCCACCTGGAAACACCATATATTTT
D gene: -
J gene: TRBJ1-3
V gene: TRBV12-3/TRBV12-4
clone size: many

CDR3 protein: CASSLGSTSPEQYF
CDR3 DNA: TGTGCCAGCAGCTTAGGATCGACTAGCCCCGAGCAGTACTTC
D gene: TRBD2
J gene: TRBJ2-7
V gene: TRBV7-2
clone size: -

CDR3 protein: CASSFRVGRNQETQYF
CDR3 DNA: TGTGCCAGCAGTTTTAGAGTCGGGAGGAACCAAGAGACCCAGTACTTC
D gene: TRBD2
J gene: TRBJ2-5
V gene: TRBV28
clone size: few

CDR3 protein: CASSETTGGSYEQYF
CDR3 DNA: TGTGCCAGCAGTGAAACAACAGGGGGCTCCTACGAGCAGTACTTC
D gene: TRBD1
J gene: TRBJ2-7
V gene: TRBV6-1
clone size: few

CDR3 protein: CASSLGQGYRQPQHF
CDR3 DNA: TGTGCCAGCAGCTTAGGACAGGGATATCGTCAGCCCCAGCATTTT
D gene: TRBD1
J gene: TRBJ1-5
V gene: TRBV28
clone size: many

CDR3 protein: CASSDQGASQETQYF
CDR3 DNA: TGTGCCAGCAGTGATCAGGGAGCGAGCCAAGAGACCCAGTACTTC
D gene: -
J gene: TRBJ2-5
V gene: TRBV2
clone size: many

CDR3 protein: CASNMDRAKTPLHF
CDR3 DNA: TGTGCCAGCAACATGGACAGGGCCAAAACACCCCTCCACTTT
D gene: TRBD1
J gene: TRBJ1-6
V gene: TRBV28
clone size: -

CDR3 protein: CSANEGTYNSPLHF
CDR3 DNA: TGCAGTGCTAATGAGGGAACCTATAATTCACCCCTCCACTTT
D gene: -
J gene: TRBJ1-6
V gene: TRBV20-1
clone size: many

CDR3 protein: CASSPRTGEGEQYF
CDR3 DNA: TGTGCCAGCAGCCCCCGGACAGGGGAGGGCGAGCAGTACTTC
D gene: TRBD1
J gene: TRBJ2-7
V gene: TRBV7-9
clone size: many

CDR3 protein: CASSSGGDNQPQHF
CDR3 DNA: TGTGCCAGCAGTTCAGGGGGAGACAATCAGCCCCAGCATTTT
D gene: TRBD1
J gene: TRBJ1-5
V gene: TRBV12-3/TRBV12-4
clone size: many

CDR3 protein: CASMTGYSGETQYF
CDR3 DNA: TGTGCCAGCATGACAGGATACAGCGGGGAGACCCAGTACTTC
D gene: -
J gene: TRBJ2-5
V gene: TRBV2
clone size: -

CDR3 protein: CVSSYTGDQTQYF
CDR3 DNA: TGTGTCAGCAGTTACACAGGGGATCAGACCCAGTACTTC
D gene: TRBD1
J gene: TRBJ2-5
V gene: TRBV28
clone size: once

CDR3 protein: CSVRNGGGYTF
CDR3 DNA: TGCAGCGTCCGAAATGGGGGTGGCTACACCTTC
D gene: -
J gene: TRBJ1-2
V gene: TRBV29-1
clone size: -

CDR3 protein: CASSLEMGETQYF
CDR3 DNA: TGTGCCAGCAGCTTAGAAATGGGGGAGACCCAGTACTTC
D gene: -
J gene: TRBJ2-5
V gene: TRBV11-2
clone size: few

CDR3 protein: CASSQPGQGGGYTF
CDR3 DNA: TGCGCCAGCAGCCAACCAGGACAGGGAGGAGGCTACACCTTC
D gene: TRBD1
J gene: TRBJ1-2
V gene: TRBV4-1
clone size: -

CDR3 protein: CASSLAGVGTEAFF
CDR3 DNA: TGCGCCAGCAGCTTGGCGGGGGTTGGCACTGAAGCTTTCTTT
D gene: -
J gene: TRBJ1-1
V gene: TRBV5-1
clone size: many

CDR3 protein: CASSISGRGTNEQFF
CDR3 DNA: TGTGCCAGTAGTATTAGCGGGAGGGGGACGAATGAGCAGTTCTTC
D gene: TRBD2
J gene: TRBJ2-1
V gene: TRBV19
clone size: -

CDR3 protein: CASSIIGGHEQYF
CDR3 DNA: TGTGCCAGCAGCATAATAGGGGGTCACGAGCAGTACTTC
D gene: -
J gene: TRBJ2-7
V gene: TRBV6-1
clone size: many

CDR3 protein: CASSPDRGWGYEQYF
CDR3 DNA: TGTGCCAGCTCACCGGACAGGGGCTGGGGTTACGAGCAGTACTTC
D gene: TRBD1
J gene: TRBJ2-7
V gene: TRBV12-3/TRBV12-4
clone size: -

CDR3 protein: CSVEAKGYEQYF
CDR3 DNA: TGCAGCGTTGAAGCCAAGGGCTACGAGCAGTACTTC
D gene: -
J gene: TRBJ2-7
V gene: TRBV29-1
clone size: -

CDR3 protein: CASNLLGAATEAFF
CDR3 DNA: TGTGCCAGTAACCTCCTGGGGGCAGCAACTGAAGCTTTCTTT
D gene: -
J gene: TRBJ1-1
V gene: TRBV11-1
clone size: many

CDR3 protein: CSAKPGQGRSEQYF
CDR3 DNA: TGCAGTGCTAAACCGGGACAGGGTAGATCCGAGCAGTACTTC
D gene: TRBD1
J gene: TRBJ2-7
V gene: TRBV20-1
clone size: many

CDR3 protein: CASSTDSGGPGELFF
CDR3 DNA: TGTGCCAGCAGTACCGACAGCGGAGGCCCCGGGGAGCTGTTTTTT
D gene: -
J gene: TRBJ2-2
V gene: TRBV6-5
clone size: many

CDR3 protein: CASSFWGAEGYTF
CDR3 DNA: TGTGCCAGCAGTTTCTGGGGGGCCGAGGGCTACACCTTC
D gene: -
J gene: TRBJ1-2
V gene: TRBV12-3/TRBV12-4
clone size: -

CDR3 protein: CASTPSRETQYF
CDR3 DNA: TGTGCCAGCACTCCATCAAGAGAGACCCAGTACTTC
D gene: -
J gene: TRBJ2-5
V gene: TRBV2
clone size: few

CDR3 protein: CASTTSGLSYEQYF
CDR3 DNA: TGTGCCAGCACAACTAGCGGGCTGAGCTACGAGCAGTACTTC
D gene: TRBD2
J gene: TRBJ2-7
V gene: TRBV2
clone size: -

CDR3 protein: CSVRGTSTTGELFF
CDR3 DNA: TGCAGCGTTCGGGGAACAAGCACCACCGGGGAGCTGTTTTTT
D gene: -
J gene: TRBJ2-2
V gene: TRBV29-1
clone size: many

CDR3 protein: CASSLWRGGYTF
CDR3 DNA: TGTGCCAGCAGTTTGTGGAGGGGGGGCTACACCTTC
D gene: -
J gene: TRBJ1-2
V gene: TRBV28
clone size: many

CDR3 protein: CAWGQGAYQPQHF
CDR3 DNA: TGTGCCTGGGGACAGGGGGCTTATCAGCCCCAGCATTTT
D gene: TRBD1
J gene: TRBJ1-5
V gene: TRBV30
clone size: many

CDR3 protein: CASSPKTSGTGWAYGYTF
CDR3 DNA: TGTGCCAGCAGCCCGAAAACCTCCGGGACAGGGTGGGCCTATGGCTACACCTTC
D gene: TRBD1
J gene: TRBJ1-2
V gene: TRBV11-2
clone size: -

CDR3 protein: CSAGSDRRSYNSPLHF
CDR3 DNA: TGCAGTGCGGGATCGGACAGACGCTCCTATAATTCACCCCTCCACTTT
D gene: -
J gene: TRBJ1-6
V gene: TRBV20-1
clone size: few

CDR3 protein: CASRSLGRNYGYTF
CDR3 DNA: TGTGCCAGCAGGAGCCTGGGCAGAAACTATGGCTACACCTTC
D gene: -
J gene: TRBJ1-2
V gene: TRBV6-2/TRBV6-3
clone size: many

CDR3 protein: CSARDLRGEGPSYEQYF
CDR3 DNA: TGCAGTGCTAGAGACCTGAGGGGGGAGGGTCCTTCCTACGAGCAGTACTTC
D gene: -
J gene: TRBJ2-7
V gene: TRBV20-1
clone size: many

CDR3 protein: CASSESGTSSPLHF
CDR3 DNA: TGTGCCAGCAGTGAGTCGGGGACTAGTTCACCCCTCCACTTT
D gene: -
J gene: TRBJ1-6
V gene: TRBV6-1
clone size: many